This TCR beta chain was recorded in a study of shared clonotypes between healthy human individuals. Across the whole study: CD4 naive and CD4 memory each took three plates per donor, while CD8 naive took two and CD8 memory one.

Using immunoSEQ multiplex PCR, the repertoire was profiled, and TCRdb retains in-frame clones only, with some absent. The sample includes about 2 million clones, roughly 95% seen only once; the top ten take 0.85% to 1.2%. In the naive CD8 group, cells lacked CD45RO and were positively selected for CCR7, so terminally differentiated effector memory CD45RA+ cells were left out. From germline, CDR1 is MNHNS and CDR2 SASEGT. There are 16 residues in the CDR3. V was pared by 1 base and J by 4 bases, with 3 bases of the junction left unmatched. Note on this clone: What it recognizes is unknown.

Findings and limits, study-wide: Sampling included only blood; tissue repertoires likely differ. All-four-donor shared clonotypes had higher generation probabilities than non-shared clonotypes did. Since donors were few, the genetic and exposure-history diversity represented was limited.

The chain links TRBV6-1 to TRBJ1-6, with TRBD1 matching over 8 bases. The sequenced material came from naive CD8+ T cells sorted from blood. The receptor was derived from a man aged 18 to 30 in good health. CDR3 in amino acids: CASSEDYRGYNSPLHF. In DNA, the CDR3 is TGTGCCAGCAGTGAAGACTACAGGGGGTATAATTCACCCCTCCACTTT.